Listed here are 20 T cell receptor beta chains from one sample, sequenced in a study of T cell repertoires in cytomegalovirus infection. Via MiXCR, TCRdb re-called the reads, giving one row per CDR3 protein. The sample contains hundreds of thousands of distinct CDR3 sequences, approximately 40% of which appear only once. Their antigens are not known. The sequencing here drew on cultured PBMCs, taken from culture after CMV antigen stimulation. Receptors originate from a human donor in good health (CMV status not recorded). Some clones in this sample may be carry-over from other donors' samples.

This clonotype was recorded a few times. The chain has TRBV11-2 and TRBJ2-3; 9 bases line up with TRBD2. The CDR3 runs 19 residues. Unmatched junction bases numbered 17, after V lost 5 bases and J lost 2 bases. CDR1 and CDR2 (germline): SGHAT, FQNNGV. The CDR3 loop is CASSLFERGAQLVTDTQYF. The CDR3 DNA reads as TGTGCCAGCAGCCTCTTCGAGCGGGGGGCCCAACTAGTCACAGATACGCAGTATTTT.

The genes are TRBV19 and TRBJ2-4, with D unresolved. CDR3 size: 14 residues. In germline, CDR1 is LNHDA, CDR2 SQIVND (reference sequence). V was trimmed by 7 bases and J by 6 bases, leaving 16 bases between them. The chain's CDR3 is CASNELPPGNIQYF. In nucleotides, the CDR3 is TGTGCCAGTAACGAACTACCACCGGGAAACATTCAGTACTTC. The entire variable domain, with the rest obtained from reference TRBV19 and TRBJ2-4, is as follows: DGGITQSPKYLFRKEGQNVTLSCEQNLNHDAMYWYRQDPGQGLRLIYYSQIVNDFQKGDIAEGYSVSREKKESFPLTVTSAQKNPTAFYLCASNELPPGNIQYFGAGTRLSVL.

The chain uses TRBV12-3 or TRBV12-4 and TRBJ1-4; the match to TRBD1 covers 9 bases. This CDR3 has 13 amino acids. Unmatched junction bases numbered 6, after V lost 6 bases and J lost 10 bases. The CDR3 region has the DNA TGTGCCAGCAGCTCAGACAGGGGGGTAAAACTGTTTTTT. Protein: CASSSDRGVKLFF.

The chain has TRBV6-5 and TRBJ1-2; TRBD1 might be the D (6 bases). Trimming stripped 6 bases from V and 4 bases from J, with 18 bases between. CDR3 length: 15 residues. Germline V gene lookup returns CDR1 MNHEY and CDR2 SVGAGI. The CDR3 loop is CASRGGIRSFYGYTF. The DNA of the CDR3 is TGTGCCAGCAGGGGGGGCATCAGGTCCTTCTATGGCTACACCTTC.

This clonotype occurred a few times. The chain links TRBV7-6 to TRBJ2-3, with D possibly TRBD2 on 6 matching bases. This CDR3 spans 17 amino acids. Deletions cut 2 bases from V and 4 bases from J, with 19 bases between. Per germline, CDR1 SGHVS and CDR2 FNYEAQ. CDR3 nucleotide sequence: TGTGCCAGCAGCTTATTGGAGGGTATTTTTTTAGCAGATACGCAGTATTTT. It translates to CASSLLEGIFLADTQYF.

The chain joins TRBV12-3 or TRBV12-4 to TRBJ1-5; the D is unclear. V lost 3 bases and J 6 bases, leaving 12 bases between the germline ends. This CDR3 has 14 amino acids. CDR3 protein: CASSFKGSSQPQHF. In DNA, the CDR3 is TGTGCCAGCAGTTTTAAGGGTTCGAGTCAGCCCCAGCATTTT.

The chain links TRBV6-4 to TRBJ2-1; D gene unclear. The CDR3 consists of 11 residues. The germline V gene has CDR1 MRHNA and CDR2 SNTAGT. V was pared by 2 bases and J by 7 bases, with 3 bases between. The CDR3, as DNA: TGTGCCAGCAGTGACGGGAATGAGCAGTTCTTC. The encoded protein is CASSDGNEQFF.

V and J are TRBV19 and TRBJ2-2; 8 positions match TRBD1. This CDR3 contains 19 residues. V dropped 7 bases and J dropped 3; count of bases not matched to a gene: 19. Germline V gives CDR1 LNHDA, CDR2 SQIVND (reference sequence). This chain's CDR3 is CASIQMSHRTGHYTGELFF. The DNA of the CDR3 is TGTGCCAGTATCCAGATGAGTCATAGGACAGGGCATTACACCGGGGAGCTGTTTTTT.

This chain connects TRBV20-1 to TRBJ2-7; TRBD1 is a possible D gene (6 bases). CDR3 size: 13 residues. Trimming stripped 3 bases from V and 0 bases from J, with 9 bases between. CDR1 is DFQATT, CDR2 SNEGSKA, per germline (reference sequence). The CDR3 spells CSARTDSSYEQYF. In nucleotides, the CDR3 is TGCAGTGCTAGGACGGACAGCTCCTACGAGCAGTACTTC.

Only a few counts were recorded for this clonotype. The chain employs TRBV6-1 and TRBJ2-1; possible D gene TRBD1, 5 bases. The germline gives CDR1 MNHNS, CDR2 SASEGT. CDR3 length equals 16 residues. V was shortened by 8 bases and J by 0 bases, with 17 bases between the two germline ends. CDR3 loop: CASWFARGRSYNEQFF. The CDR3 coding sequence is TGTGCCAGCTGGTTCGCAAGGGGTCGCTCCTACAATGAGCAGTTCTTC.

The rearrangement joins TRBV20-1 to TRBJ2-5, with D uncertain. Trimming shortened V by 6 bases and J by 1 base, and 18 bases separated the two germline ends. Germline CDR1 reads DFQATT; CDR2 reads SNEGSKA (reference sequence). This CDR3 spans 15 amino acids. The chain's CDR3 is CSAPSGRQLQETQYF. CDR3 DNA: TGCAGTGCCCCCTCCGGGCGACAACTCCAAGAGACCCAGTACTTC.

This chain connects TRBV6-2 or TRBV6-3 to TRBJ1-1; no clear D gene. Germline assignment: CDR1 MNHEY and CDR2 SVGEGT. V shed 0 bases and J shed 11 bases, with 19 bases lying between them. The CDR3 is made up of 15 amino acids. CDR3 nucleotides: TGTGCCAGCAGTTACTCCTATTCCAGCCCGGGAGGGGCTTTCTTT. This gives the protein CASSYSYSSPGGAFF.

V gene TRBV5-1 combines with J gene TRBJ2-5, with unresolved D. Trimming cost V 3 bases and J 1 base, with 13 bases left between them. This CDR3 comprises 15 residues. Germline V gene sequence: CDR1 SGHRS, CDR2 YFSETQ. The CDR3 region is CASSSDRVGQETQYF. In nucleotides, the CDR3 is TGCGCCAGCAGCTCGGACCGGGTGGGCCAAGAGACCCAGTACTTC.

The chain couples TRBV11-2 to TRBJ2-3; 10 positions agree with TRBD2. V lost 7 bases to trimming and J lost 5 bases; unmatched junction nucleotides: 9. This CDR3 region has 15 residues. Germline V CDR1 and CDR2: SGHAT, FQNNGV. The CDR3: CASNHLLAGQDTQYF. Here the CDR3 DNA reads TGTGCCAGCAACCACCTACTAGCGGGGCAAGATACGCAGTATTTT.

This clonotype was observed a handful of times. The J gene is TRBJ1-6, the V gene TRBV19; D perhaps matches TRBD1 (6 bases). The CDR3 extends over 14 amino acids. Germline CDR1 reads LNHDA; CDR2 reads SQIVND (reference sequence). The germline V and J ends were trimmed by 5 bases and 9 bases, with 14 bases remaining between them. The CDR3 protein is CASSPGTRGSPLHF. The CDR3, as DNA: TGTGCCAGTAGTCCGGGGACACGAGGTTCACCCCTCCACTTT. Complete variable domain (other parts from reference TRBV19 and TRBJ1-6): DGGITQSPKYLFRKEGQNVTLSCEQNLNHDAMYWYRQDPGQGLRLIYYSQIVNDFQKGDIAEGYSVSREKKESFPLTVTSAQKNPTAFYLCASSPGTRGSPLHFGNGTRLTVT.

This chain links TRBV7-4 with TRBJ2-5; TRBD2 is a possible D gene (5 bases). The CDR3 is 14 amino acids. Trimming shortened V by 5 bases and J by 4 bases, and 14 bases separated the two germline ends. CDR1 is SGHVT and CDR2 is SQSDAQ in the germline V gene. The CDR3 spells CASSRPGSSETQYF. The CDR3 DNA reads as TGTGCCAGCAGCCGCCCGGGAAGCTCAGAGACCCAGTACTTC.

This chain uses TRBV2 with TRBJ1-2; D is unresolved. V was shortened by 6 bases and J by 5 bases, with 16 bases between the two germline ends. The CDR3 extends over 14 amino acids. Germline V CDR1 and CDR2: SNHLY, FYNNEI. CDR3 DNA sequence: TGTGCCAGCAGGAGTGGCCTTAGCCTTTATGGCTACACCTTC. Protein sequence: CASRSGLSLYGYTF. The variable domain in full, with the rest retrieved from reference TRBV2 and TRBJ1-2, is EPEVTQTPSHQVTQMGQEVILRCVPISNHLYFYWYRQILGQKVEFLVSFYNNEISEKSEIFDDQFSVERPDGSNFTLKIRSTKLEDSAMYFCASRSGLSLYGYTFGSGTRLTVV.

The chain employs TRBV7-9 and TRBJ2-7; D is unclear. This CDR3 contains 13 residues. The V gene's germline CDR1 is SEHNR and CDR2 FQNEAQ (reference sequence). V was clipped by 1 base and J by 5 bases, with 9 bases between them. CDR3 sequence: CASSLVGIHEQYF. The CDR3 coding sequence is TGTGCCAGCAGCTTAGTGGGGATACACGAGCAGTACTTC.

A few counts support this clonotype. The rearrangement joins TRBV7-2 to TRBJ2-7, with D tentatively TRBD2 (5 bases). The CDR3 runs to 15 residues. The germline V gene encodes CDR1 SGHTA and CDR2 FQGNSA. V lost 2 bases and J lost 2, with 13 bases in between. CDR3: CASSLRGSRTYEQYF. CDR3 sequence (DNA): TGTGCCAGCAGCTTACGGGGTAGCCGAACCTACGAGCAGTACTTC.

This chain joins TRBV7-9 and TRBJ1-2; D ambiguous. The V gene lost 3 bases and the J gene lost 1 base, with 6 bases spanning the gap. Germline V gene data show CDR1 as SEHNR and CDR2 as FQNEAQ (reference sequence). This CDR3 region has 13 residues. The CDR3 loop is CASSFGNNYGYTF. The CDR3 DNA reads as TGTGCCAGCAGCTTTGGGAATAACTATGGCTACACCTTC.